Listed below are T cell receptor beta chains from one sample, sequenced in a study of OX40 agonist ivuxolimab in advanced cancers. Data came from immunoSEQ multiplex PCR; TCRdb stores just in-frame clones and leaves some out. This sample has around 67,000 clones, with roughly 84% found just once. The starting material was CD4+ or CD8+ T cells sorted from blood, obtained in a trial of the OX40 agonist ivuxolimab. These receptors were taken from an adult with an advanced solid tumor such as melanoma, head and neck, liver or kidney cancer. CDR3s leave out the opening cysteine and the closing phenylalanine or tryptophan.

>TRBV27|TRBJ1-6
ASSPTGGRNSPLH
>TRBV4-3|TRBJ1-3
ASSQDLRGNTIY
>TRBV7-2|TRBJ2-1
ASSLLAGSSPEF
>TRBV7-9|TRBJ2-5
ASSPPGLAGSETQY
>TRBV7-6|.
ASSPGPNYEQY
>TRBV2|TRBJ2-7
ASSWTGPEQY
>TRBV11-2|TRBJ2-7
ASSTGVSYEQY
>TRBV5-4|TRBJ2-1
ASSSAGVRGDEQF
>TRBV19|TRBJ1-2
ASARQGASGYT
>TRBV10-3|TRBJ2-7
AIRDRVNEQY
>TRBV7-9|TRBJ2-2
ASSRSGTGGELF
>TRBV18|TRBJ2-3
AARLAGGPDTQY
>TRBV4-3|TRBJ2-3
ASSQEVVRHTQY
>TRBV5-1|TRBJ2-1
ASSLQYNEQF
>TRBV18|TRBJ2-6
ASSPPKGSGANVLT
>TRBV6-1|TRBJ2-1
ASSKGQGLRNEQF
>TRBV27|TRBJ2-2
ASTDPRTGELF
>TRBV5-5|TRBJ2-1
ASSGWTYNEQF
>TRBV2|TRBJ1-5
ASSITGMSQPQH
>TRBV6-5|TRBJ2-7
ASSAGYEQY
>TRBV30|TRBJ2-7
AWSVGTGYEQY
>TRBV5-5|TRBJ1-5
ASSLERQGTQPQH
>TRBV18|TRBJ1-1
ASSLRGPNTEAF
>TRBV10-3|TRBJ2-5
AISSGGAETQY
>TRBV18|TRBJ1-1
ASSPNRGTGTEAF
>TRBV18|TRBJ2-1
ASSEIAGGEDEQF
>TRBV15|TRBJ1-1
ATSGDRVGTF
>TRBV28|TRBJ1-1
ASTRGGLKAF
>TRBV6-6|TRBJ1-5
ASVQGVNQPQH
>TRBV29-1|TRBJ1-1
SSLMNTEAF
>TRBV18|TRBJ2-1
ASSHGTSGKYNEQF
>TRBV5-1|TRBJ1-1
ASSIGRTNTEAF
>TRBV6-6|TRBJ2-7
ASSYQQGASSYEQY
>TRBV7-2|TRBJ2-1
ASSSGPYIYNEQF
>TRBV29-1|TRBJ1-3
SVGGTLSGNTIY
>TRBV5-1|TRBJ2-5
ASSKATGETQY
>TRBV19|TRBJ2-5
ASSIASGRFETQY
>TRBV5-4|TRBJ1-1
ASSLGGPNTEAF
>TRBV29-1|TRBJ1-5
SVRGEWGQPQH
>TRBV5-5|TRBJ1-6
ASSHSPGEHNSPLH
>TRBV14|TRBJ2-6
ASSHRLGHRSGANVLT
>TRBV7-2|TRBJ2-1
ASSVIYPPRASSYNEQF
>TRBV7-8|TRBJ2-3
ASSLVRVTDTQY
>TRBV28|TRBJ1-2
ASSTPGRGYT
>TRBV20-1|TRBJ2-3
SAILDTQY
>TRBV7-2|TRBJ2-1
ASSADRGLEQF
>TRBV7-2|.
ASSGSGGSAYEQY